Listed below are T cell receptor beta chains from one sample, sequenced in a study of T cell responses to AZD1222 COVID-19 vaccine. The table came from immunoSEQ multiplex PCR; TCRdb's copy has only in-frame clones and leaves some out. The top ten clones hold around 1.6% of a sample with 110,000 to 150,000 clones, roughly nine tenths of them seen once. This sample comprised peripheral blood, obtained on day 0 of AZD1222 vaccination. Source of these receptors: an adult in good health. The CDR3 runs from the conserved cysteine through the conserved F or W. The size field is filled for only some rows; it gives once, few, many or a size class.

CDR3: CASSEEPGYGYTF; V: TRBV6-1; size: -; J: TRBJ1-2
CDR3: CATSRVSEENTEAFF; V: TRBV15; size: -; J: TRBJ1-1
CDR3: CASSLGGGSYEQYF; V: TRBV5-1; size: -; J: TRBJ2-7
CDR3: CASSIDAGDNSPLHF; V: TRBV19; size: -; J: TRBJ1-6
CDR3: CASSPPEGQGAEAFF; V: TRBV18; size: -; J: TRBJ1-1
CDR3: CAWSGDSRGPQHF; V: TRBV30; size: -; J: TRBJ1-5
CDR3: CASSEKSGTSVPEQYF; V: TRBV9; size: -; J: TRBJ2-7
CDR3: CASSLEVNQPQHF; V: TRBV7-8; size: once; J: TRBJ1-5
CDR3: CASSSQGSSYEQYF; V: TRBV7-8; size: -; J: TRBJ2-7
CDR3: CATGGPQETQYF; V: TRBV24-1; size: -; J: TRBJ2-5
CDR3: CASSQAHSGGAMNTEAFF; V: TRBV5-1; size: -; J: TRBJ1-1
CDR3: CASSTRGLF; V: TRBV21-1; size: -; J: TRBJ2-7
CDR3: CASSSQAGFAYGYTF; V: TRBV19; size: -; J: TRBJ1-2
CDR3: CASRAAGVGNSPLHF; V: TRBV6-5; size: -; J: TRBJ1-6
CDR3: CASSTVSYNEQFF; V: TRBV7-2; size: once; J: TRBJ2-1
CDR3: CASSYGNPKAEAFF; V: TRBV6-5; size: -; J: TRBJ1-1
CDR3: CASSERTGGDYGYTF; V: TRBV2; size: -; J: TRBJ1-2
CDR3: CASSLGLAGVGTGELFF; V: TRBV5-4; size: -; J: TRBJ2-2
CDR3: CASSLGVGINSREKLFF; V: TRBV7-9; size: -; J: TRBJ1-4
CDR3: CASSGGPSGTDTQYF; V: TRBV3-1/TRBV3-2; size: -; J: TRBJ2-3
CDR3: CASSQERLTGPETDTQYF; V: TRBV4-2; size: -; J: TRBJ2-3
CDR3: CATSDGGRGNTEAFF; V: TRBV24-1; size: -; J: TRBJ1-1
CDR3: CASSPRQGLGTEAFF; V: TRBV5-5; size: -; J: TRBJ1-1
CDR3: CATSSRGGDGYTF; V: TRBV15; size: -; J: TRBJ1-2
CDR3: CASSIQGYEQYF; V: TRBV19; size: -; J: TRBJ2-7
CDR3: CASSEYTNYGYTF; V: TRBV25-1; size: -; J: TRBJ1-2
CDR3: CASTLGGSEAFF; V: TRBV28; size: -; J: TRBJ1-1
CDR3: CASSLKGNTEAFF; V: TRBV28; size: -; J: TRBJ1-1
CDR3: CASSDWAANQPQHF; V: TRBV2; size: -; J: TRBJ1-5
CDR3: CATTESEGWKQYF; V: TRBV24-1; size: -; J: TRBJ2-7
CDR3: CASRHMNTEAFF; V: TRBV5-6; size: once; J: TRBJ1-1
CDR3: CATSAQTTDTQYF; V: TRBV24-1; size: -; J: TRBJ2-3
CDR3: CASSDPGQVVPTNEKLFF; V: TRBV9; size: -; J: TRBJ1-4
CDR3: CASSFQGLRSTDTQYF; V: TRBV28; size: -; J: TRBJ2-3
CDR3: CASSTRDRVSGYTF; V: TRBV27; size: -; J: TRBJ1-2
CDR3: CASSSGTGGDTQYF; V: TRBV6-4; size: -; J: TRBJ2-3
CDR3: CASSPTVSTNEKLFF; V: TRBV6-5; size: -; J: TRBJ1-4
CDR3: CASSVTGTGVNTEAFF; V: TRBV6-1; size: -; J: TRBJ1-1
CDR3: CASSQSEQGGEKLFF; V: TRBV3-1/TRBV3-2; size: -; J: TRBJ1-4
CDR3: CASSPNGRGGEKLFF; V: TRBV7-2; size: -; J: TRBJ1-4
CDR3: CAWFRGSRTGYGYTF; V: TRBV30; size: -; J: TRBJ1-2
CDR3: CASRTGVREAFF; V: TRBV6-5; size: once; J: TRBJ1-1